The TCR beta chain described here comes from a study of cytotoxic CD8 clonotypes in ibrutinib-treated CLL. Whole-study results and caveats: Circulating CD8+ T-cell counts were tracked by baseline clonality, which exceeded that of age-matched healthy donors. Sustained-remission and progressing patients' sampling times differed.

Depth targeted 1 in 200,000 to 1 in 1 million T cells, averaging approximately 10x coverage per clonotype. Assay: immunoSEQ multiplex PCR; the TCRdb copy retains only in-frame clones and omits some. The repertoire holds 55,000 to 80,000 clones, with 75% to 95% as singletons. Comments on this clone: Its specificity is not known.

Germline lookup yields CDR1 SGHVS and CDR2 FNYEAQ. CDR3 size: 15 residues. V lost 2 bases and J 7 bases, leaving 15 bases between the germline ends. Frozen-stored PBMCs produced approximately 2 micrograms of genomic DNA for TCR beta libraries. The V call is TRBV7-6, the J call TRBJ2-1; D may be TRBD1 (6 bases). This clonotype was obtained from a human donor with chronic lymphocytic leukemia. Sample: PBMCs, taken after 12 months of ibrutinib treatment. The CDR3 nucleotides are TGTGCCAGCAGCTTATCCACAGGGTCAGGGAATGAGCAGTTCTTC. Its protein product is CASSLSTGSGNEQFF.